This T cell receptor beta chain was profiled in a study of spatial heterogeneity in lung cancer. The germline gives CDR1 DFQATT, CDR2 SNEGSKA (reference sequence). V lost 3 bases, J lost 2 bases, and 13 bases lay in between. The CDR3 is 14 residues long. TCRdb reprocessed the 5' RACE reads with MiXCR, giving one entry per CDR3 protein. The sample gives about 18,000 distinct CDR3 sequences, 15% to 20% of which show up once; over 12% is in the top ten. The time point here: sample taken at primary tumor resection. From tumor, nontumor lung or frozen PBMC, whole RNA was taken unsorted for sequencing. Untreated early-stage non-small cell lung cancer patients, 65 to 90 in total, were the donors. The sample holds a few counts of this clonotype.

This chain joins TRBV20-1 and TRBJ2-5, with D possibly called TRBD1 or TRBD2 (5 bases each). Sequenced here: PBMCs, sampled at surgery. The clonotype originates from a male donor with early-stage non-small cell lung cancer. CDR3 sequence: CSARGVGRQETQYF. The CDR3 DNA is TGCAGTGCTAGGGGGGTCGGACGTCAAGAGACCCAGTACTTC.